This TCR beta chain was obtained from a study of blood T cell repertoires in COVID-19. Authors' data handling: Reference gene primer amplification gave estimated nucleated cell counts. Profiling relied on immunoSEQ multiplex PCR, and the TCRdb table lists in-frame clones only, not all of them. That table gives V, J and clone size, and the DNA gave D and trimming. The sample consists of 250,000 or so clones, just under 85% of them appearing once. V lost 4 bases, J lost 0 bases, and 10 bases lay in between. CDR1 and CDR2 from the germline V gene are SGHTA and FQGNSA. CDR3 length: 16 amino acids. The sequence was collected from a man between 45 and 60 years old with acute or convalescent COVID-19. The J gene is TRBJ1-6, the V gene TRBV7-2; D might be TRBD1 (6 bases). Specimen: peripheral blood. The CDR3 region is CASSSGTFSYNSPLHF. CDR3 sequence (DNA): TGTGCCAGCAGCTCGGGGACATTCTCCTATAATTCACCCCTCCACTTT. Based on the CDR3 plus reference TRBV7-2 and TRBJ1-6, the full variable domain is GAGVSQSPSNKVTEKGKDVELRCDPISGHTALYWYRQSLGQGLEFLIYFQGNSAPDKSGLPSDRFSAERTGGSVSTLTIQRTQQEDSAVYLCASSSGTFSYNSPLHFGNGTRLTVT.